The present entry profiles one TCR beta chain with its context. The antigen is undetermined. Germline loops: CDR1 SGHTA, CDR2 FQGNSA. Trimming pared 0 bases from V and 2 bases from J, leaving 25 bases between. This CDR3 has 20 amino acids. This specimen belongs to a study of cytomegalovirus exposure and HLA in healthy donors. Study outcomes and limitations: Researchers catalogued about 150 TCR beta chains as cytomegalovirus-associated.

Primers for the PCR totalled 60 Vbeta and 13 Jbeta. The data were produced by immunoSEQ multiplex PCR, yet TCRdb's version contains in-frame clones alone and is incomplete. Here the sample spans 200,000 to 250,000 clones, 65% to 90% being singletons. The receptor was isolated from a girl between 5 and 17 years old in good health and CMV-seronegative. The chain combines TRBV7-2 with TRBJ2-5; TRBD2 is a possible D gene (5 bases). Sequenced material: PBMCs. The CDR3 sequence is CASSLAYSPRRRGAQETQYF. The CDR3 region has the DNA TGTGCCAGCAGCTTAGCCTACTCCCCGAGGAGGCGAGGCGCACAAGAGACCCAGTACTTC.